The present TCR beta chain was sequenced within a study of blood T cell repertoires in COVID-19. For the study at large: Samples came from the United States, Italy and Spain, spanning acute and convalescent COVID-19. Sources were T cells, B-cell-depleted T cells, or PBMCs; the material itself was cDNA or gDNA.

This clone was seen a single time. The method was immunoSEQ multiplex PCR; TCRdb's version includes in-frame clones alone and lacks a portion of them. Of 450,000 or so clones detected, 80% to 90% appear once; the ten largest clones hold approximately 0.9%. V dropped 0 bases and J dropped 7 bases, with 10 bases sitting between them. Germline V gene lookup returns CDR1 KGHSH and CDR2 LQKENI. The CDR3 spans 13 residues. The specimen sequenced was peripheral blood. This sequence joins TRBV18 and TRBJ2-7; tentative D call: TRBD1 (5 bases). This receptor was taken from a man younger than 35 with COVID-19, enrolled during active disease. CDR3 DNA sequence: TGTGCCAGCTCACCACCAATTACAGGAGAGCAGTACTTC. Translated, it gives CASSPPITGEQYF.